A selection of T cell receptor beta chains follows, all from one sample in a study of blood T cells in healthy people across ages. TCRdb reprocessed the 5' RACE reads via MiXCR and lists one record per CDR3 protein. The profile covers 1,100,000 or so distinct CDR3 sequences, with under 55% appearing a single time and approximately 17% taken by the ten largest. Sequencing was done on a sample of blood. The receptors here all came from an older woman in good health. Both conserved end residues are part of each CDR3. The D gene is left open where the match is weak. Size tells how often a clone was seen (once, few, many) or the class of an expanded clone, and some rows leave it out.

TRBJ2-2	once	-	TRBV5-1	CASSLSVGPTGTGELFF	TGCGCCAGCAGCTTGAGTGTGGGACCGACTGGAACCGGGGAGCTGTTTTTT
TRBJ2-1	-	-	TRBV20-1	CSATDSVGNEQFF	TGCAGTGCCACTGACAGTGTGGGCAATGAGCAGTTCTTC
TRBJ2-3	-	-	TRBV21-1	CASSKGSSLTDTQYF	TGTGCCAGCAGCAAAGGAAGCTCGCTCACAGATACGCAGTATTTT
TRBJ2-7	-	-	TRBV5-1	CASSPTGNIHEQYF	TGCGCCAGCAGCCCCACAGGGAATATCCACGAGCAGTACTTC
TRBJ2-3	-	-	TRBV9	CASSVDDGDYDTQYF	TGTGCCAGCAGCGTAGACGACGGGGATTACGATACGCAGTATTTT
TRBJ2-5	-	-	TRBV28	CASSLVGTETQYF	TGTGCCAGCAGTTTAGTGGGGACGGAGACCCAGTACTTC
TRBJ2-7	few	TRBD1	TRBV13	CASSSSGQGDDEQYF	TGTGCCAGCAGCAGCTCGGGACAGGGGGACGACGAGCAGTACTTC
TRBJ2-5	few	-	TRBV12-3/TRBV12-4	CASSFKGTQYF	TGTGCCAGCAGTTTTAAGGGGACCCAGTACTTC
TRBJ1-1	-	-	TRBV5-1	CASSLAGSDTEAFF	TGCGCCAGCAGCTTGGCGGGATCGGACACTGAAGCTTTCTTT
TRBJ1-5	many	-	TRBV12-3/TRBV12-4	CASSIGTSNQPQHF	TGTGCCAGCAGTATAGGAACTAGCAATCAGCCCCAGCATTTT
TRBJ1-1	-	-	TRBV27	CASSLARRRTEAFF	TGTGCCAGCAGTTTAGCGCGCCGGCGGACTGAAGCTTTCTTT
TRBJ2-7	-	-	TRBV25-1	CASSGTGPGEQYF	TGTGCCAGCAGTGGAACTGGACCTGGCGAGCAGTACTTC
TRBJ2-5	-	TRBD2	TRBV27	CASGPWGGGETQYF	TGTGCCAGCGGGCCTTGGGGGGGTGGAGAGACCCAGTACTTC
TRBJ2-3	-	-	TRBV6-1	CASSEAGNTDTQYF	TGTGCCAGCAGTGAAGCAGGAAACACAGATACGCAGTATTTT
TRBJ2-5	few	-	TRBV2	CASSGGQMETQYF	TGTGCCAGCAGCGGCGGACAAATGGAGACCCAGTACTTC
TRBJ2-1	few	-	TRBV12-3/TRBV12-4	CASRAVSNEQFF	TGTGCCAGCAGAGCAGTCAGCAATGAGCAGTTCTTC
TRBJ2-7	few	TRBD2	TRBV25-1	CASSEAGVLYEQYF	TGTGCCAGCAGTGAAGCGGGAGTGCTCTACGAGCAGTACTTC
TRBJ2-1	few	-	TRBV20-1	CSARDGLFNEQFF	TGCAGTGCTAGAGACGGACTATTCAATGAGCAGTTCTTC
TRBJ1-1	-	-	TRBV6-5	CASSYRRGGTEAFF	TGTGCCAGCAGTTACAGGAGGGGAGGGACTGAAGCTTTCTTT
TRBJ1-1	-	-	TRBV20-1	CSASSTGTVDTEAFF	TGCAGTGCTAGCTCAACGGGCACGGTTGACACTGAAGCTTTCTTT